This T cell receptor (beta chain) came from a study of blood T cells in healthy people across ages. General study results and limits: It was the long-lived donors that had more naive CD4+ cells and higher diversity than aged donors.

Healthy Russian Caucasian donors spanned ages about 6 to 95 years. Isolated per sample were at least 6.5 million PBMCs. The CDR3 extends over 17 amino acids. In germline, CDR1 is DFQATT, CDR2 SNEGSKA (reference sequence). The germline V and J ends were trimmed by 6 bases and 2 bases, with 23 bases remaining between them. As to this clonotype: Its specificity is unknown.

The authors ran a second PCR of 7 to 11 cycles using a sample-barcoded 5' primer and a J-beta primer mix. Each cDNA was tagged by a template-switch adaptor containing 12 random nucleotides. A single record per CDR3 protein comes from TCRdb applying MiXCR to the 5' RACE reads. The table has about 680,000 distinct CDR3 sequences, over 45% seen once. This chain connects TRBV20-1 to TRBJ2-1; D is uncertain. The origin of this receptor is a woman aged 60 to 75 in good health. Sequencing was done on a sample of blood. Written as DNA, the CDR3 is TGCAGTGCCCCCAACGCAGCCGGGTTTGGGACCTACAATGAGCAGTTCTTC. It translates to CSAPNAAGFGTYNEQFF.